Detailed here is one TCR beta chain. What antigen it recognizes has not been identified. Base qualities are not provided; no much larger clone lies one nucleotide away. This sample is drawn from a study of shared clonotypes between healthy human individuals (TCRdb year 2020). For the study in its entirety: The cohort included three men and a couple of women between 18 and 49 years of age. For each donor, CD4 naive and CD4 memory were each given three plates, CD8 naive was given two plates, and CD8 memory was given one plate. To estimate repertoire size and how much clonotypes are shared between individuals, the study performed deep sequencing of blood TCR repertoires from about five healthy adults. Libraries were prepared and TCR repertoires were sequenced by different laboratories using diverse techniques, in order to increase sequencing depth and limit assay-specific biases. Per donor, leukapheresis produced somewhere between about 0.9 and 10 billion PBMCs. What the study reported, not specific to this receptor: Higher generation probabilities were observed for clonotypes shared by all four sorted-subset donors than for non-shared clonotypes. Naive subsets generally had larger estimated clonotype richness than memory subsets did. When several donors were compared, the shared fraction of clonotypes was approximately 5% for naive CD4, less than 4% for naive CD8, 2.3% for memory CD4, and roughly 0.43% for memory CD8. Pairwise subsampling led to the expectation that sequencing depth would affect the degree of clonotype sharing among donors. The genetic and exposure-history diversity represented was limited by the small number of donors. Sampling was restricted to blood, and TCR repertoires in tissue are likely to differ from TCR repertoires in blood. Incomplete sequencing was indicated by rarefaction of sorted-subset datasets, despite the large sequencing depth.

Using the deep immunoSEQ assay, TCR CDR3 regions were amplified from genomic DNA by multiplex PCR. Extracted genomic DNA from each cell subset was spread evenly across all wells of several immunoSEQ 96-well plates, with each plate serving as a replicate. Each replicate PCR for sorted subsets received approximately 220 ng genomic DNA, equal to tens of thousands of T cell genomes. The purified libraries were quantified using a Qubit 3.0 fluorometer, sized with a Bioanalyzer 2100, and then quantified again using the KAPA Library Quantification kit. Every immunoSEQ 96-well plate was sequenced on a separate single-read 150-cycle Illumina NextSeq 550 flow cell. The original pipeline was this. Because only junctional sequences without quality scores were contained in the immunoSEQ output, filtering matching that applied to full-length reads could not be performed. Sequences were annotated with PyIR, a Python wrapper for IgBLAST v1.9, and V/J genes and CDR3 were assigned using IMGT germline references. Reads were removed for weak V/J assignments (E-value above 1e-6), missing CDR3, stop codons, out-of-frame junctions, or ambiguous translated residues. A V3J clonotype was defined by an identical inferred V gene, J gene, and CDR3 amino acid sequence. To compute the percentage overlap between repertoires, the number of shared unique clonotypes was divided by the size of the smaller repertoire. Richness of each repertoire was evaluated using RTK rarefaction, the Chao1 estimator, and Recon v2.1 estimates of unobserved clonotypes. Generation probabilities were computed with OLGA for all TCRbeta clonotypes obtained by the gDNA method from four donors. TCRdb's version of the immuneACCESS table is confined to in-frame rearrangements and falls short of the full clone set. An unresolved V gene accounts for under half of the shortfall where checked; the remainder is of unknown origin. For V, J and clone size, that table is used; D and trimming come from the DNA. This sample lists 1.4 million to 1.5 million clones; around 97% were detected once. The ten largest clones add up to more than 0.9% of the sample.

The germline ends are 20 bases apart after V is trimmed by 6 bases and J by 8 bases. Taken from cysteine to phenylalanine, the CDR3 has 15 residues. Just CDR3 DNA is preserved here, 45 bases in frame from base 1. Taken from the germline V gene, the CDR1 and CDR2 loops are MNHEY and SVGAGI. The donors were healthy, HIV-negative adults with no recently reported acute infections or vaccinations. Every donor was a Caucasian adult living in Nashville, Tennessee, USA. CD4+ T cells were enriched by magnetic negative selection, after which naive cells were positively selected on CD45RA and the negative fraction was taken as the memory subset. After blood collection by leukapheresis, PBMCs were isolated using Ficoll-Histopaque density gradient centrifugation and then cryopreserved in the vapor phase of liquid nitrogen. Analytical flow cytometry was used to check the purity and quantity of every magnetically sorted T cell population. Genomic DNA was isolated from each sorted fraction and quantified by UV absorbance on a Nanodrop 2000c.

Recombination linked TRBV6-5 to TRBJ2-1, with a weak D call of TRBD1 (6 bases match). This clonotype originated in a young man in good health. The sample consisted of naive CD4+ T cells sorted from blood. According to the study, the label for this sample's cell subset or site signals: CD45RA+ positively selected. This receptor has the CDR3 CASRPDRTVWYEQFF. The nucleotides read TGTGCCAGCAGACCCGACAGGACCGTTTGGTATGAGCAGTTCTTC.